The subject of this entry is one TCR beta chain. Its specificity is unknown. This sample was included in a study of cytomegalovirus exposure and HLA in healthy donors. The study's findings and limits: Researchers left out some V segments, among them TRBV6-2 and TRBV6-3, as indistinguishable. Earlier analysis yielded a pattern in which most TCR beta V segments were productive about 90% or about 30% of the time.

With V trimmed by 7 bases and J by 9 bases, 7 bases remained unmatched. CDR1 MGHDK and CDR2 SYGVNS come from the germline V gene. This CDR3 is 13 amino acids long. PCR employed 60 Vbeta and 13 Jbeta primers. This table comes from immunoSEQ multiplex PCR, and its TCRdb copy is limited to in-frame clones, with some not included. Here the sample spans some 190,000 clones, roughly 86% being singletons. The rearrangement links TRBV25-1 to TRBJ2-1; TRBD1 aligns across 9 bases. Sequencing used PBMCs. The clonotype was recovered from a man between 35 and 55 years old in good health and CMV-seropositive. CDR3 in DNA: TGTGCCAGCACTCGGGACAGGGTGGGTGAGCAGTTCTTC. This sequence encodes CASTRDRVGEQFF.